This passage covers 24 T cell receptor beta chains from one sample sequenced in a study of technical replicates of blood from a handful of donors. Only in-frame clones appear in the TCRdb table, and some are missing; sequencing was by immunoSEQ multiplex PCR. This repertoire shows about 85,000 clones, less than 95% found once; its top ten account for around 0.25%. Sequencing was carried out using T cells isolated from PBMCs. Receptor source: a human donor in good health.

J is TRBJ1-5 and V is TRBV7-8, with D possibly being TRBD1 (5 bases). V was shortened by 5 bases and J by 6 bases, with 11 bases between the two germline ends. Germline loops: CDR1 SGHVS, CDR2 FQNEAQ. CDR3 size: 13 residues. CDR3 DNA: TGTGCCAGCAGCCCACCGGGGGGTCAGCCCCAGCATTTT. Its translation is CASSPPGGQPQHF.

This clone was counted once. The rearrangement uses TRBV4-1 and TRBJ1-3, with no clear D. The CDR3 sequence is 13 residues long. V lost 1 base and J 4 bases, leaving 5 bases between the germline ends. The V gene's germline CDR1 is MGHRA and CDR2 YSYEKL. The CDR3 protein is CASSQVAGNTIYF. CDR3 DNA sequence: TGCGCCAGCAGCCAAGTGGCAGGAAACACCATATATTTT.

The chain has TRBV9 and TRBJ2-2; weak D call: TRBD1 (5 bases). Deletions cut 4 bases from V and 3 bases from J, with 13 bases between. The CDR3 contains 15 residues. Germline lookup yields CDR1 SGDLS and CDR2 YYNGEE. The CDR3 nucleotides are TGTGCCAGCAGCCCCCAGCAGGGTTACACCGGGGAGCTGTTTTTT. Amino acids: CASSPQQGYTGELFF.

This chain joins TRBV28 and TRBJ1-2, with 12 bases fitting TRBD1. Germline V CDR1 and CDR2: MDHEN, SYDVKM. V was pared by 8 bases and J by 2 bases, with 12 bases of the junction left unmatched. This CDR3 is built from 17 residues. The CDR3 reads CASHLAGTGGANYGYTF. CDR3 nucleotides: TGTGCCAGCCACCTGGCGGGGACAGGGGGCGCGAACTATGGCTACACCTTC.

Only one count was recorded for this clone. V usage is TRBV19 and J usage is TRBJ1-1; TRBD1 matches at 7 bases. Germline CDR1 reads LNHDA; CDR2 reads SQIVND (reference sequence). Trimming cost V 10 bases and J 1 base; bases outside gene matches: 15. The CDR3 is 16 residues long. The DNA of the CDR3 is TGTGCCACCCGTATAGGCTCGACAGGGAGGAACACTGAAGCTTTCTTT. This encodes CATRIGSTGRNTEAFF.

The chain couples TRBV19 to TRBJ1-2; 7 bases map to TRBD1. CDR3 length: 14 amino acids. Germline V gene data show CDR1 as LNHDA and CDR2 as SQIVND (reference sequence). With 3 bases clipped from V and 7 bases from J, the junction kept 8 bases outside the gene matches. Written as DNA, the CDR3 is TGTGCCAGTAGTATGGACAGGTTGCGTCTTGGCTACACCTTC. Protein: CASSMDRLRLGYTF.

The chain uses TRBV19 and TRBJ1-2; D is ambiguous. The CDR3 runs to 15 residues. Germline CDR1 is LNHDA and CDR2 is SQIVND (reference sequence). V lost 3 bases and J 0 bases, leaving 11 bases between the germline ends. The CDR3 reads CASSIMHATNYGYTF. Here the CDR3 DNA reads TGTGCCAGTAGTATCATGCACGCTACTAACTATGGCTACACCTTC.

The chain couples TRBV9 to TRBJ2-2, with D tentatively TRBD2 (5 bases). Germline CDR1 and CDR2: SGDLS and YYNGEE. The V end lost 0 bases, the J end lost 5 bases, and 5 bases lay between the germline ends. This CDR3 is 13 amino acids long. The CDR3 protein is CASSVGGTGELFF. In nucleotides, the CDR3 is TGTGCCAGCAGCGTAGGCGGGACCGGGGAGCTGTTTTTT.

In nucleotides, the CDR3 is TGTGCCAGCAGCGGCGGTCTGAACACTGAAGCTTTCTTT. Its translation: CASSGGLNTEAFF. The chain joins TRBV9 to TRBJ1-1, with no clear D. The CDR3 covers 13 residues. V was pared by 3 bases and J by 0 bases, with 6 bases between. The germline gives CDR1 SGDLS, CDR2 YYNGEE.

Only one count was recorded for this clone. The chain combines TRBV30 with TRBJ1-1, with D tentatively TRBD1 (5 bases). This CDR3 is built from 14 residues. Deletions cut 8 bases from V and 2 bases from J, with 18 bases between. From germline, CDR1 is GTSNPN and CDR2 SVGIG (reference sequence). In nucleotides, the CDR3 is TGTGCCGGGACCTTCGGCGGATTAAACACTGAAGCTTTCTTT. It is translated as CAGTFGGLNTEAFF.

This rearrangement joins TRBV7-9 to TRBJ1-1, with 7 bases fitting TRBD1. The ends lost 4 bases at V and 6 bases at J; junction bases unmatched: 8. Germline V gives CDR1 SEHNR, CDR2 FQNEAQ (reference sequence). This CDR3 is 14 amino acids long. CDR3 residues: CASSYLGTGAEAFF. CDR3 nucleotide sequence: TGTGCCAGCAGCTACCTGGGTACAGGGGCTGAAGCTTTCTTT.

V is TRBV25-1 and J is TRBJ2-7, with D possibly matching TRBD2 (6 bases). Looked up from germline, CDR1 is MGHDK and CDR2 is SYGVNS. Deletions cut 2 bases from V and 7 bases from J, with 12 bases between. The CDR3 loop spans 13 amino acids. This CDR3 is CASSESRAGEQYF. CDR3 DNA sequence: TGTGCCAGCAGTGAAAGCAGGGCGGGGGAGCAGTACTTC.

Here the CDR3 reads CASSIWTGTGIIEAFF. The CDR3 coding sequence is TGTGCCAGTAGTATATGGACCGGGACAGGTATAATTGAAGCTTTCTTT. The chain carries TRBV19 and TRBJ1-1; 8 positions agree with TRBD1. CDR1 is LNHDA, CDR2 SQIVND, per germline (reference sequence). The V and J ends lost 2 bases and 7 bases, in that order; junction bases with no gene match: 12. CDR3 length: 16 residues.

CDR3 sequence: CATSRDLRQSPKETQYF. For the CDR3, the DNA is TGTGCCACCAGCAGAGATCTACGACAGTCCCCGAAGGAGACCCAGTACTTC. This chain links TRBV15 with TRBJ2-5, with D perhaps matching TRBD1 (5 bases). Trimming cost V 0 bases and J 5 bases, with 19 bases left between them. Germline CDR1 reads LNHNV; CDR2 reads YYDKDF (reference sequence). The CDR3 has 17 amino acids.

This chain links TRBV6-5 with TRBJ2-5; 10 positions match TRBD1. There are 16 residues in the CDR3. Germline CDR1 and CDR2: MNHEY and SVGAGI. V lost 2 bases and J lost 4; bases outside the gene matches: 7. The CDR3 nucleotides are TGTGCCAGCAGTTACAGTGGTCGGACAGGGGGAGAGACCCAGTACTTC. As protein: CASSYSGRTGGETQYF.

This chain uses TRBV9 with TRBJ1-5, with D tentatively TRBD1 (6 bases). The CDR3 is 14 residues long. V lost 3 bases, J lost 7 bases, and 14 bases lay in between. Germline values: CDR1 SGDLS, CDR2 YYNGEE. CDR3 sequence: CASSGGQSTQPQHF. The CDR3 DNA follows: TGTGCCAGCAGCGGCGGACAGTCGACCCAGCCCCAGCATTTT.

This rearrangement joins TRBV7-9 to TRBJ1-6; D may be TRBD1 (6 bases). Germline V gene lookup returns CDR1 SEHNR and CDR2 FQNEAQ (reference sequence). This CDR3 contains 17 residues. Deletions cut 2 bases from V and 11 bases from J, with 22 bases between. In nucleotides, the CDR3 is TGTGCCAGCAGCTTATCAGGAACTGGAGGGGGGGGTACACCCCTCCACTTT. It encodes CASSLSGTGGGGTPLHF.

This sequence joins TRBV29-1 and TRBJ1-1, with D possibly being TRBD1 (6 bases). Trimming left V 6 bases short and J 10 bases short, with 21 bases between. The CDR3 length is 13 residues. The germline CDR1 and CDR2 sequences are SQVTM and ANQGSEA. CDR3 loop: CSVGLRQVPAAFF. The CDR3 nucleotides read TGCAGCGTGGGCCTTCGACAGGTTCCTGCAGCTTTCTTT.

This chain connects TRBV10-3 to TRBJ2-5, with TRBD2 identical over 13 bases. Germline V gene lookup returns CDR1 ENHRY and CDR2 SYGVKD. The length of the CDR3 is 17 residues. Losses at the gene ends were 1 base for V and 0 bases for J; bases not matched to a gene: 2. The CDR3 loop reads CAISEWTSGGYQETQYF. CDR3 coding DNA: TGTGCCATCAGTGAGTGGACTAGCGGGGGTTACCAAGAGACCCAGTACTTC.

The CDR3 DNA follows: TGTGCCAGCAGTTTGGTAAGCGGTCTCACAGATACGCAGTATTTT. This encodes CASSLVSGLTDTQYF. The chain joins TRBV27 to TRBJ2-3; TRBD2 is a possible D gene (5 bases). Germline V CDR1 and CDR2: MNHEY, SMNVEV (reference sequence). Trimming took off 3 bases at V and 2 bases at J, with 12 bases between the two ends. This CDR3 is 15 amino acids long.

Written as DNA, the CDR3 is TGTGCCAGTAGTATAGCGTCGACAGGTGCCGGGGAGCTGTTTTTT. Translated: CASSIASTGAGELFF. The rearrangement uses TRBV19 and TRBJ2-2, with D perhaps matching TRBD1 (6 bases). The CDR3 length is 15 residues. The V gene lost 1 base and the J gene lost 6 bases, with 12 bases spanning the gap. Looked up from germline, CDR1 is LNHDA and CDR2 is SQIVND (reference sequence).

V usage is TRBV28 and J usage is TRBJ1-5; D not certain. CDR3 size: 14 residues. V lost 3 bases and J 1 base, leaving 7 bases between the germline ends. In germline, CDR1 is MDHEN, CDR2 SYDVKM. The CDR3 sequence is CASSLVSSNQPQHF. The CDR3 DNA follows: TGTGCCAGCAGTTTGGTTAGCAGCAATCAGCCCCAGCATTTT.

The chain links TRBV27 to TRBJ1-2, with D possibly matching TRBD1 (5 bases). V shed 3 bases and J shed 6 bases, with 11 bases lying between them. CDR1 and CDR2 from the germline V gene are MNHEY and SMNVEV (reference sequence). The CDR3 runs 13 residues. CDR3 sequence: CASSFAGYHGYTF. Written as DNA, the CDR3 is TGTGCCAGCAGTTTCGCAGGGTATCATGGCTACACCTTC.

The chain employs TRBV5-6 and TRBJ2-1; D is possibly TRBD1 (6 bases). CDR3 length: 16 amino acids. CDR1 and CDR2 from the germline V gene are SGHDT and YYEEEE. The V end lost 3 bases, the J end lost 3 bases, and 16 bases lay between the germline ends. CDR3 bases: TGTGCCAGCAGCTGGGACACCGTCAGTTTCTACAATGAGCAGTTCTTC. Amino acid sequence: CASSWDTVSFYNEQFF.